The 17 T cell receptor beta chains below come from one sample, sequenced in a study of blood T cell repertoires in COVID-19. Assay: immunoSEQ multiplex PCR; the TCRdb copy retains only in-frame clones and omits some. The sample includes about 99,000 clones, approximately 84% of them seen just once. Material: peripheral blood. All receptors come from a man aged 55 to 70 with acute or convalescent COVID-19.

The rearrangement links TRBV18 to TRBJ2-1; possibly TRBD1 for D (7 bases). Germline V gives CDR1 KGHSH, CDR2 LQKENI. Trimming removed 6 bases from V and 0 bases from J, with 12 bases in between. This CDR3 region has 15 residues. The CDR3 sequence: CASSRDSSSYNEQFF. In nucleotides, the CDR3 is TGTGCCAGCTCGCGGGACAGCAGCTCCTACAATGAGCAGTTCTTC.

The chain recombines TRBV7-8 with TRBJ2-3, with D perhaps matching TRBD2 (6 bases). CDR1 is SGHVS and CDR2 is FQNEAQ in the germline V gene. The CDR3 covers 15 residues. Trimming took off 1 base at V and 6 bases at J, with 14 bases between the two ends. DNA of the CDR3: TGTGCCAGCAGCTTAGAGGGACTCCGGGGGGATACGCAGTATTTT. It yields the protein CASSLEGLRGDTQYF.

This clone was seen a few times. The chain combines TRBV5-1 with TRBJ2-2, with 9 nucleotides matching TRBD1. The germline CDR1 and CDR2 sequences are SGHRS and YFSETQ. CDR3 length: 15 residues. Losses at the gene ends were 2 bases for V and 6 bases for J; bases not matched to a gene: 5. The CDR3 sequence: CASSLYRGLAGELFF. The CDR3 coding sequence is TGCGCCAGCAGCTTATACAGGGGGCTAGCCGGGGAGCTGTTTTTT.

The chain employs TRBV9 and TRBJ1-1, with 7 bases that match TRBD1. CDR1 is SGDLS, CDR2 YYNGEE, per germline. CDR3 length: 14 amino acids. Trimming removed 8 bases from V and 1 base from J; junction bases left unmatched: 8. CDR3: CASTRTGANTEAFF. CDR3 bases: TGTGCCAGTACCCGAACAGGGGCGAACACTGAAGCTTTCTTT.

V and J are TRBV24-1 and TRBJ2-7; D ambiguous. CDR3 length: 13 residues. Germline CDR1 is KGHDR and CDR2 is SFDVKD. Trimming pared 4 bases from V and 6 bases from J, leaving 12 bases between. CDR3: CATSETYPAEQYF. CDR3 nucleotide sequence: TGTGCCACCAGTGAGACATATCCCGCCGAGCAGTACTTC.

This chain links TRBV2 with TRBJ2-7; TRBD1 might be the D (5 bases). The CDR3 sequence is 12 residues long. Germline CDR1 reads SNHLY; CDR2 reads FYNNEI. V shed 4 bases and J shed 7 bases, with 11 bases lying between them. CDR3 amino acids: CASSAGPQEQYF. The DNA for the CDR3 is TGTGCCAGCAGTGCAGGGCCCCAGGAGCAGTACTTC. Based on the CDR3 plus reference TRBV2 and TRBJ2-7, the full variable domain is EPEVTQTPSHQVTQMGQEVILRCVPISNHLYFYWYRQILGQKVEFLVSFYNNEISEKSEIFDDQFSVERPDGSNFTLKIRSTKLEDSAMYFCASSAGPQEQYFGPGTRLTVT.

This chain uses TRBV5-4 with TRBJ1-3; 9 bases fit TRBD1. Germline trimming cut 4 bases from V and 0 bases from J; bases unmatched to any gene: 5. There are 16 residues in the CDR3. The germline gives CDR1 SGHNT, CDR2 YYREEE (reference sequence). The CDR3 sequence is CASSVNRGHSGNTIYF. For the CDR3, the DNA is TGTGCCAGCAGCGTAAACAGGGGGCACTCTGGAAACACCATATATTTT.

This clone was seen a few times. This chain joins TRBV10-3 and TRBJ2-5; 12 bases fit TRBD1. The CDR3 has 15 residues. Trimming took 5 bases from V and 3 from J; bases not matched to a gene: 4. Germline lookup yields CDR1 ENHRY and CDR2 SYGVKD. CDR3 coding DNA: TGTGCCATCAGTAGGGACAGGGGGCTCAAAGAGACCCAGTACTTC. Its protein is CAISRDRGLKETQYF.

V and J are TRBV9 and TRBJ2-7, with D possibly being TRBD2 (6 bases). The CDR3 loop spans 14 amino acids. Per germline, CDR1 SGDLS and CDR2 YYNGEE. The V end was cut by 1 base, the J end by 6 bases, with 14 bases between. In DNA, the CDR3 is TGTGCCAGCAGCGTAAAGGGACTGGCTAGCGAGCAGTACGTC. Encoded protein: CASSVKGLASEQYV.

CDR3 nucleotide sequence: TGTGCCAGCAGCCAACAGGGGGCCCGGAATTCACCCCTCCACTTT. The encoded protein is CASSQQGARNSPLHF. The chain combines TRBV3-1 (or the pseudogene TRBV3-2) with TRBJ1-6, with TRBD1 matching over 8 bases. The CDR3 sequence is 15 residues long. V lost 2 bases to trimming and J lost 7 bases; unmatched junction nucleotides: 4. Germline V lookup: CDR1 LGHDT, CDR2 YNNKEL (reference sequence).

The chain joins TRBV10-1 to TRBJ1-1; perhaps TRBD1 as D (5 bases). The V end lost 4 bases, the J end lost 1 base, and 10 bases lay between the germline ends. There are 14 residues in the CDR3. CDR1 WNHNN and CDR2 SYGVQD come from the germline V gene (reference sequence). CDR3: CASSGIDRNTEAFF. The CDR3 DNA reads TGCGCCAGCAGTGGGATTGACAGGAACACTGAAGCTTTCTTT.

The chain couples TRBV4-1 to TRBJ1-1; D remains ambiguous. Germline CDR1 is MGHRA and CDR2 is YSYEKL. The CDR3 totals 15 residues. V dropped 1 base and J dropped 8 bases, with 17 bases sitting between them. CDR3 region: CASSQVRRSTTEAFF. DNA for the CDR3: TGCGCCAGCAGCCAAGTCAGGAGGAGCACAACAGAAGCTTTCTTT.

This chain uses TRBV23-1 with TRBJ1-5; 8 nucleotides agree with TRBD1. TRBV23-1 is an ORF for which the function is uncertain. V lost 2 bases, J lost 0 bases, and 12 bases stayed unmatched. This CDR3 spans 19 amino acids. This CDR3 is CASSQGGAGGLYSNQPQHF. The CDR3 nucleotides are TGCGCCAGCAGTCAAGGGGGGGCAGGGGGCCTTTATAGCAATCAGCCCCAGCATTTT.

The chain couples TRBV6-5 to TRBJ2-7; the match to TRBD1 covers 7 bases. Germline V lookup: CDR1 MNHEY, CDR2 SVGAGI. V trimming: 7 bases; J trimming: 4 bases; junction bases outside the gene matches: 7. The CDR3 has 13 residues. This CDR3 reads CASIETGNYEQYF. The CDR3 nucleotides are TGTGCCAGCATCGAGACAGGGAATTACGAGCAGTACTTC.

V usage is TRBV7-6 and J usage is TRBJ2-2; TRBD2 might be the D (6 bases). The CDR3 extends over 13 amino acids. V lost 4 bases to trimming and J lost 6 bases, with 9 bases between them. Germline V gene lookup returns CDR1 SGHVS and CDR2 FNYEAQ. The CDR3 nucleotides are TGTGCCAGCAGCTCGGGACTTTCCGGGGAGCTGTTTTTT. Residues: CASSSGLSGELFF.

This rearrangement joins TRBV28 to TRBJ2-7, with 11 bases aligning to TRBD2. The CDR3 runs 18 residues. V lost 6 bases to trimming and J lost 0 bases; unmatched junction nucleotides: 13. From germline, CDR1 is MDHEN and CDR2 SYDVKM. As DNA, the CDR3 is TGTGCCAGCAGCCCCGCCATGGCACTAGCGGGAGACTCCTACGAGCAGTACTTC. Residues: CASSPAMALAGDSYEQYF.

V usage is TRBV7-6 and J usage is TRBJ2-1, with unresolved D. The V end was cut by 3 bases, the J end by 0 bases, with 9 bases between. The CDR3 consists of 15 residues. Per germline, CDR1 SGHVS and CDR2 FNYEAQ. This CDR3 reads CASSFEASSYNEQFF. CDR3 nucleotide sequence: TGTGCCAGCAGCTTTGAGGCATCCTCCTACAATGAGCAGTTCTTC.